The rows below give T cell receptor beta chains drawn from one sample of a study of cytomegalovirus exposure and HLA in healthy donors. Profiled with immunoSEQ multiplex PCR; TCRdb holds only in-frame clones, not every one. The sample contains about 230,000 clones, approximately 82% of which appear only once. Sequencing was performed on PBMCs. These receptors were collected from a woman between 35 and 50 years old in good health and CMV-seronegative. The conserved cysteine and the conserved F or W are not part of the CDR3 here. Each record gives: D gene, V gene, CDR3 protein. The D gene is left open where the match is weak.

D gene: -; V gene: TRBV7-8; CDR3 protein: ASSLSSGFHSGNTIY
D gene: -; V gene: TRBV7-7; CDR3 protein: ASSSTTGTQY
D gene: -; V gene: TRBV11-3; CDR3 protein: ASSPQLLANEQF
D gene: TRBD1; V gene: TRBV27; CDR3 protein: ASSHTGTGMYGYT
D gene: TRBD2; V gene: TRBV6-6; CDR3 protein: ASSLPGGAGSGELF
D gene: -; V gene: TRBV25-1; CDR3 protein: ASRDQETGNYGYT
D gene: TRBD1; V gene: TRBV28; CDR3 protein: AATYRGDTEAF
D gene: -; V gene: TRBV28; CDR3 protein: ASSTGVRNQPQH
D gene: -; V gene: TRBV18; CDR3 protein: ASSPQGPQYNEQF
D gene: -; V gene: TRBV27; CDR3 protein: ASNSHYNEQF
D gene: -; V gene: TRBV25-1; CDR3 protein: ASSDQNYGYT
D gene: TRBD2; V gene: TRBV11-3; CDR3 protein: ASSLGAGASTDTQY
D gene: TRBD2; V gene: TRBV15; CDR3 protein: ATTGTISTDTQY
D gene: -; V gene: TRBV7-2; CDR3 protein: ASSLFRTVSYEQY
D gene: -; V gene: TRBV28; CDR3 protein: ASSPGGAGNQPQH
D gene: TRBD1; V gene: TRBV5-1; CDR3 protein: ASSLDRGKGEQY
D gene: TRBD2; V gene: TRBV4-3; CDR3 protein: ASSQIAGGTDTQY
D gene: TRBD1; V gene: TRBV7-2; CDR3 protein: ASSFTHRGGDQPQH
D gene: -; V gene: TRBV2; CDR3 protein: ASSPEFQGNYGYT
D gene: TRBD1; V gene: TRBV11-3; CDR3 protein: ASSRQGAREQY
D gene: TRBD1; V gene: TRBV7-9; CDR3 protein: ASSNGQDYGYT
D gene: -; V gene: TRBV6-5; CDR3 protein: ASSYSSAGAVGELF
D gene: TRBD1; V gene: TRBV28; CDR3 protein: ASSDRGANYGYT
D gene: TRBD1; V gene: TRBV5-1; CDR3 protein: ASSLGGQGYEQY
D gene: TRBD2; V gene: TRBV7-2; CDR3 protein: ASSLGGASGGRTDTQY
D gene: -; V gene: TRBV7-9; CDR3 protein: SSSLVPGAQY
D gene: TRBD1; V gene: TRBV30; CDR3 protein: AWSVPGQASQPQH
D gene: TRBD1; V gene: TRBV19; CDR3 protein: ASSTRTGVRSDTQY
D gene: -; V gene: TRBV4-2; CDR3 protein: ASRRGGLNTEAF
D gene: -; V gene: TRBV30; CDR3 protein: AWSWGPDEAF
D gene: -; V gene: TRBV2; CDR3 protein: ASSENRVTNEKLF
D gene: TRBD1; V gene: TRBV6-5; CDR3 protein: ASSRTGAEAF
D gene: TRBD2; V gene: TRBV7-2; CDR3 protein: ASSLGPGGKRGEQY
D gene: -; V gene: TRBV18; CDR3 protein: ASSTTGTQETQY
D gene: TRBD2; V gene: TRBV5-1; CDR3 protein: ASSSGAGGISDTQY
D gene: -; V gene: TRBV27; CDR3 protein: ASSFSGGRGNTIY